The clone carrying this T cell receptor (beta chain) was found a few times. The antigen remains undetermined. TCRdb re-derived calls from the RT-PCR reads in MiXCR, one entry per CDR3 protein. In the table there are approximately 700,000 distinct CDR3 sequences, 15% to 18% of which are singletons. Trimming took off 5 bases at V and 10 bases at J, with 16 bases between the two ends. This CDR3 contains 12 residues. Germline CDR1 and CDR2: DFQATT and SNEGSKA (reference sequence). This sample was included in a study of response to subunit inactivated influenza vaccine. Study results and caveats: The authors suggested that every seasonal influenza vaccination recruits few new T cells.

V gene TRBV20-1 combines with J gene TRBJ2-3; D remains ambiguous. This clonotype was obtained from a man aged 50-60 years who received an inactivated influenza vaccine. The material sequenced was PBMCs from blood, taken about 13 days after vaccination. CDR3 in amino acids: CSAGGDLKAQYF. As DNA, the CDR3 is TGCAGTGCTGGCGGAGACCTAAAGGCGCAGTATTTT.